Each of the 20 T cell receptor beta chains below was sequenced from the same sample in a study of T cell changes during pregnancy in multiple sclerosis. The table came from immunoSEQ multiplex PCR; TCRdb's copy has only in-frame clones and leaves some out. Of tens of thousands of clones listed, about nine tenths are singletons. The sequencing here drew on peripheral blood, taken in the third trimester of pregnancy. Receptors were obtained from a female donor in good health, enrolled as a control in a pregnancy study.

The rearrangement uses TRBV5-6 and TRBJ2-7; D possibly corresponds to TRBD2 (6 bases). This CDR3 comprises 16 residues. V was shortened by 4 bases and J by 2 bases, with 19 bases between the two germline ends. CDR1 and CDR2 (germline): SGHDT, YYEEEE. The CDR3 spells CASSDYSGLFPYEQYF. The CDR3 DNA follows: TGTGCCAGCAGCGATTATTCGGGACTGTTTCCCTACGAGCAGTACTTC. Drawing the rest from reference TRBV5-6 and TRBJ2-7, the complete variable domain is DAGVTQSPTHLIKTRGQQVTLRCSPKSGHDTVSWYQQALGQGPQFIFQYYEEEERQRGNFPDRFSGHQFPNYSSELNVNALLLGDSALYLCASSDYSGLFPYEQYFGPGTRLTVT.

The chain employs TRBV5-6 and TRBJ2-2; 16 bases agree with TRBD2. The CDR3 is 18 amino acids. Germline V gene lookup returns CDR1 SGHDT and CDR2 YYEEEE. V shed 4 bases, J shed 4 bases, and the junction held 7 bases outside the gene matches. The CDR3 sequence is CASSGMGLAGGPTGELFF. CDR3 DNA sequence: TGTGCCAGCAGCGGTATGGGACTAGCGGGAGGGCCCACCGGGGAGCTGTTTTTT. The full variable domain, its missing parts supplied by reference TRBV5-6 and TRBJ2-2, is DAGVTQSPTHLIKTRGQQVTLRCSPKSGHDTVSWYQQALGQGPQFIFQYYEEEERQRGNFPDRFSGHQFPNYSSELNVNALLLGDSALYLCASSGMGLAGGPTGELFFGEGSRLTVL.

The rearrangement joins TRBV7-2 to TRBJ1-4; D is uncertain. V was trimmed by 1 base and J by 3 bases, leaving 9 bases between them. The CDR3 is 15 residues long. Looked up from germline, CDR1 is SGHTA and CDR2 is FQGNSA. The CDR3 sequence: CASSLGQTPNEKLFF. The CDR3 DNA sequence: TGTGCCAGCAGCTTAGGGCAGACTCCTAATGAAAAACTGTTTTTT.

J is TRBJ1-2 and V is TRBV18; 9 positions match TRBD1. Germline-derived CDR1 and CDR2 are KGHSH and LQKENI. This CDR3 contains 15 residues. Losses at the gene ends were 0 bases for V and 6 bases for J; bases not matched to a gene: 5. The CDR3 loop reads CASSPPGQGPNGYTF. CDR3 sequence (DNA): TGTGCCAGCTCACCACCGGGACAGGGACCAAATGGCTACACCTTC.

A single count supports this clone. V gene TRBV9 combines with J gene TRBJ2-2; no clear D. Germline values: CDR1 SGDLS, CDR2 YYNGEE. This CDR3 comprises 15 residues. V lost 0 bases to trimming and J lost 4 bases, with 10 bases between them. CDR3 DNA sequence: TGTGCCAGCAGCGTAGGAGTCCCGAGCACCGGGGAGCTGTTTTTT. Protein sequence: CASSVGVPSTGELFF. The whole variable domain, remainder taken from reference TRBV9 and TRBJ2-2, is DSGVTQTPKHLITATGQRVTLRCSPRSGDLSVYWYQQSLDQGLQFLIQYYNGEERAKGNILERFSAQQFPDLHSELNLSSLELGDSALYFCASSVGVPSTGELFFGEGSRLTVL.

The V gene is TRBV7-8, the J gene TRBJ1-2, with 10 bases that match TRBD1. The CDR3 runs 18 residues. Germline CDR1 and CDR2: SGHVS and FQNEAQ. With 6 bases clipped from V and 0 bases from J, the junction kept 13 bases outside the gene matches. DNA of the CDR3: TGTGCCAGCAGTTCACCCGGGACAGGGGACCTCTCTAACTATGGCTACACCTTC. Translated, it gives CASSSPGTGDLSNYGYTF. The full variable domain, in which reference TRBV7-8 and TRBJ1-2 provide the parts outside the CDR3, is GAGVSQSPRYKVAKRGQDVALRCDPISGHVSLFWYQQALGQGPEFLTYFQNEAQLDKSGLPSDRFFAERPEGSVSTLKIQRTQQEDSAVYLCASSSPGTGDLSNYGYTFGSGTRLTVV.

This clone was observed once. The rearrangement joins TRBV27 to TRBJ2-2; 10 positions agree with TRBD2. The ends lost 7 bases at V and 4 bases at J; junction bases unmatched: 18. The germline gives CDR1 MNHEY, CDR2 SMNVEV (reference sequence). The CDR3 length is 19 residues. CDR3 sequence reads: CASTNPLGSGRFGTGELFF. CDR3 sequence (DNA): TGTGCCAGCACCAATCCCCTCGGTAGCGGGAGGTTTGGCACCGGGGAGCTGTTTTTT.

The chain is built from TRBV28 and TRBJ2-4, with D tentatively TRBD2 (6 bases). CDR1 and CDR2 (germline): MDHEN, SYDVKM. The length of the CDR3 is 14 residues. V dropped 6 bases and J dropped 2 bases, with 11 bases sitting between them. This chain's CDR3 is CASRPGGPKNIQYF. In DNA, the CDR3 is TGTGCCAGCAGGCCCGGGGGTCCCAAAAACATTCAGTACTTC.

This chain uses TRBV7-2 with TRBJ1-6; D might be TRBD1 (5 bases). Trimming removed 1 base at V and 7 bases at J, with 11 bases between. From germline, CDR1 is SGHTA and CDR2 FQGNSA. CDR3 length equals 15 residues. CDR3 loop: CASSLVGQGNSPLHF. DNA of the CDR3: TGTGCCAGCAGCTTAGTAGGGCAGGGCAATTCACCCCTCCACTTT.

Written as DNA, the CDR3 is TGTGCCAGCAGCCGCCCTAGCGGGACTTACAATGAGCAGTTCTTC. Residues: CASSRPSGTYNEQFF. The rearrangement joins TRBV5-6 to TRBJ2-1; 9 nucleotides line up with TRBD2. CDR1 is SGHDT, CDR2 YYEEEE, per germline. V lost 4 bases to trimming and J lost 4 bases; unmatched junction nucleotides: 6. This CDR3 is 15 amino acids long.

The chain links TRBV7-2 to TRBJ1-1; the D is unclear. This CDR3 comprises 14 residues. The germline V and J ends were trimmed by 1 base and 2 bases, with 8 bases remaining between them. Germline CDR1 reads SGHTA; CDR2 reads FQGNSA. The CDR3 DNA follows: TGTGCCAGCAGCTTAGGGCAGTTAAACACTGAAGCTTTCTTT. Translation gives CASSLGQLNTEAFF.

The gene calls are TRBV6-1 and TRBJ2-3; 10 positions agree with TRBD2. Germline CDR1 is MNHNS and CDR2 is SASEGT. V lost 4 bases to trimming and J lost 5 bases; unmatched junction nucleotides: 9. CDR3 length: 16 amino acids. Here the CDR3 DNA reads TGTGCCAGCAGTGTAACTGTAGCGGGGGGCGGAGATACGCAGTATTTT. Its protein is CASSVTVAGGGDTQYF.

On this clone: A read error may account for a junction end that differs from germline. The chain links TRBV19 to TRBJ2-2, with 8 bases that match TRBD1. CDR1 is LNHDA, CDR2 SQIVND, per germline (reference sequence). The CDR3 is made up of 13 amino acids. CDR3 DNA: TGTGCCAGTAGTATGAGGAGCACAGGGGGGCTGTTTTTT. Protein sequence: CASSMRSTGGLFF. The variable domain in full, completed from reference TRBV19 and TRBJ2-2, reads DGGITQSPKYLFRKEGQNVTLSCEQNLNHDAMYWYRQDPGQGLRLIYYSQIVNDFQKGDIAEGYSVSREKKESFPLTVTSAQKNPTAFYLCASSMRSTGGLFFGEGSRLTVL.

As regards this clone: At one end the junction does not follow the germline gene, possibly because of a read error. V usage is TRBV4-1 and J usage is TRBJ2-7; no definite D call. The germline gives CDR1 MGHRA, CDR2 YSYEKL. The CDR3 length is 17 residues. In nucleotides, the CDR3 is TGCGCCGGCAGCCAAGTGAGAGGAACCGAAATTTATTACGAGCAGTACTTC. This translates into CAGSQVRGTEIYYEQYF.

Note on this clone: The same CDR3 also results from other DNA sequences found in this sample. This chain connects TRBV4-1 to TRBJ1-1; 8 positions agree with TRBD1. This CDR3 has 14 residues. Germline values: CDR1 MGHRA, CDR2 YSYEKL. V gave up 1 base and J gave up 10 bases; unmatched junction bases: 8. CDR3 nucleotides: TGCGCCAGCAGCCAAGGGACAGGGACAAACGCAGCTTTCTTT. Protein sequence: CASSQGTGTNAAFF.

The rearrangement joins TRBV9 to TRBJ2-1; TRBD2 matches 7 bases. Germline V gene sequence: CDR1 SGDLS, CDR2 YYNGEE. V dropped 3 bases and J dropped 6; count of bases not matched to a gene: 12. This CDR3 comprises 16 residues. Written as DNA, the CDR3 is TGTGCCAGCAGCGGCCCTGTAGCGGGCGGTCGCAATGAGCAGTTCTTC. It translates to CASSGPVAGGRNEQFF.

This chain uses TRBV7-8 with TRBJ1-2; D is uncertain. Germline CDR1 and CDR2: SGHVS and FQNEAQ. The germline V and J ends were trimmed by 2 bases and 0 bases, with 10 bases remaining between them. This CDR3 is 15 amino acids long. The CDR3 loop reads CASSLKETANYGYTF. CDR3 nucleotides: TGTGCCAGCAGCTTAAAGGAGACGGCTAACTATGGCTACACCTTC.

This clone was detected only once. This sequence joins TRBV6-6 and TRBJ2-7; a weak D match, TRBD1 (5 bases). The germline gives CDR1 MNHNY, CDR2 SVGAGI (reference sequence). The ends were cut back, 6 bases at V and 5 bases at J, with 14 bases in the middle. The CDR3 is 13 residues long. CDR3 DNA: TGTGCCAGCAGGGATGCAGGGAAACACGAGCAGTACTTC. This gives the protein CASRDAGKHEQYF.

The V and J genes are TRBV7-9 and TRBJ1-6; D is possibly TRBD1 (6 bases). The V end lost 5 bases, the J end lost 6 bases, and 14 bases lay between the germline ends. The CDR3 is 15 residues long. Germline V gene sequence: CDR1 SEHNR, CDR2 FQNEAQ (reference sequence). CDR3 coding DNA: TGTGCCAGCAGCGACTCAGGGGCGTCTAATTCACCCCTCCACTTT. It codes for CASSDSGASNSPLHF.

V is TRBV6-4 and J is TRBJ2-1, with 9 bases matching TRBD2. The germline CDR1 and CDR2 sequences are MRHNA and SNTAGT. The ends lost 3 bases at V and 2 bases at J; junction bases unmatched: 5. The CDR3 covers 16 residues. The CDR3 region has the DNA TGTGCCAGCAGTGAACAGGCGGGGGGGCCCTACAATGAGCAGTTCTTC. This codes for CASSEQAGGPYNEQFF.